The source of this T cell receptor beta chain is a study of PD-L1 blockade in urothelial cancer. Whole-study context: Male sex and bladder-origin urothelial cancer characterized about 85% of the roughly 30 patients. It was at 3 weeks (second dose) and 6 weeks after treatment start that blood was analyzed. Blood samples contained a median about 150,000 T cells.

Time point meaning: peripheral blood 6 weeks after treatment start. J gave up 3 bases and V 5 bases, and 7 bases lay outside the gene matches. The CDR3 totals 15 residues. Germline V gives CDR1 MDHEN, CDR2 SYDVKM. Using immunoSEQ multiplex PCR, the repertoire was profiled, and TCRdb retains in-frame clones only, with some absent. The table lists just over 40,000 clones, 70% to 90% of them singletons. The TCR sequence derives from a man aged 65 to 85 with urothelial cancer. This material consisted of PBMCs, taken around atezolizumab (anti-PD-L1) treatment. The rearrangement links TRBV28 to TRBJ2-7; the match to TRBD2 covers 10 bases. Here the CDR3 reads CASSLRLAGVYEQYF. The CDR3 DNA follows: TGTGCCAGCAGTCTCAGACTAGCGGGCGTCTACGAGCAGTACTTC.